The T cell receptor (beta chain) under discussion was sequenced for a study of blood T cell repertoires in COVID-19. Study context: Donors in the United States, Italy and Spain gave samples during acute or convalescent COVID-19.

The data were produced by immunoSEQ multiplex PCR, yet TCRdb's version contains in-frame clones alone and is incomplete. Among 100,000 to 150,000 clones, roughly 82% were seen once, and the ten largest hold about 5.4%. The length of the CDR3 is 13 residues. V was pared by 2 bases and J by 6 bases, with 11 bases between. CDR1 MRHNA and CDR2 SNTAGT come from the germline V gene. This rearrangement joins TRBV6-4 to TRBJ2-7, with D tentatively TRBD1 (6 bases). This sequence originates from a human donor in a cohort sampled during active COVID-19. Source material: peripheral blood. The CDR3 nucleotides read TGTGCCAGCAGTGACCTTAAAGGGGGCGAGCAGTACTTC. Protein: CASSDLKGGEQYF.